This TCR beta chain comes out of a study of blood T cells in healthy people across ages. There are many counts of this clonotype. What it recognizes is unknown. Trimming stripped 0 bases from V and 5 bases from J, with 4 bases between. The CDR3 is 12 amino acids. CDR1 LGHDT and CDR2 YNNKEL come from the germline V gene (reference sequence). The use of a sample-barcoded 5' primer and a J-beta primer mix characterized a second PCR of about 6 to 11 cycles. TCRdb called the 5' RACE reads again in MiXCR, with one record for every CDR3 protein. The sample shows around 1.5 million distinct CDR3 sequences, around 42% of them seen only once. General study findings and limits: Diversity of TCR beta per million T cells declined in a roughly linear way with age. Investigators treated diversity estimates from one million T cells as underestimates.

This chain links TRBV3-1 with TRBJ2-5; D remains unclear. The receptor comes from a young woman in good health. Sequencing was carried out using blood. The CDR3 region has the DNA TGTGCCAGCAGCCAAGATACTGAGACCCAGTACTTC. Protein sequence: CASSQDTETQYF.